This entry features one T cell receptor (beta chain) sequence. Its antigen is unidentified. The junction departs from the called germline gene at one end, perhaps through a read error. The PCR contained 60 Vbeta and 13 Jbeta primers. TCRdb keeps only in-frame clones here, not all; method: immunoSEQ multiplex PCR. Among roughly 200,000 clones listed, about 90% were seen once. This specimen belongs to a study of cytomegalovirus exposure and HLA in healthy donors. Study observations and caveats: CMV serostatus was the sole immune exposure information available.

This CDR3 contains 12 residues. The germline V gene encodes CDR1 MNHEY and CDR2 SMNVEV (reference sequence). The donors were healthy bone marrow donors. The J gene is TRBJ2-7, the V gene TRBV27; 7 bases line up with TRBD2. The TCR comes from a boy aged 2 to 9 in good health and CMV-seronegative. Sequenced: PBMCs. The CDR3 region is CASNLAGGEQYF. CDR3 DNA: TGTGCCAGCAATTTAGCGGGTGGCGAGCAGTACTTC.